Each of the 10 T cell receptor beta chains below was sequenced from the same sample in a study of identical twins. One entry per CDR3 protein results from TCRdb running MiXCR on the 5' RACE reads. Of under 250,000 distinct CDR3 sequences listed, about an eighth are singletons. The sample also formed part of further work on yellow fever vaccine responses in identical twins.

Sequenced material: memory (CD45RO+) T cells sorted from blood. The receptors come from a woman aged 18-30 years in good health.

The V gene is TRBV20-1, the J gene TRBJ2-5; 7 positions agree with TRBD2. The V gene end was trimmed by 7 bases and the J gene end by 4 bases; junction bases not matched to a gene: 9. CDR1 and CDR2 (germline): DFQATT, SNEGSKA (reference sequence). The CDR3 loop spans 13 amino acids. CDR3 loop: CSVWGGGGETQYF. The CDR3, as DNA: TGCAGTGTTTGGGGGGGAGGAGGAGAGACCCAGTACTTC.

The V gene is TRBV20-1, the J gene TRBJ2-1, with D tentatively TRBD2 (6 bases). The germline gives CDR1 DFQATT, CDR2 SNEGSKA (reference sequence). Trimming removed 6 bases from V and 2 bases from J, with 14 bases in between. The CDR3 runs to 14 residues. The CDR3 nucleotides are TGCAGTGCCTACGCTAGCGCTACCTACAATGAGCAGTTCTTC. This encodes CSAYASATYNEQFF.

The chain carries TRBV2 and TRBJ2-4; 7 bases line up with TRBD2. The germline CDR1 and CDR2 sequences are SNHLY and FYNNEI. This CDR3 contains 12 residues. J lost 7 bases, V lost 8 bases, and 5 bases had no gene match. The CDR3: CASDSGNNIQYF. CDR3 nucleotide sequence: TGTGCCAGCGACAGCGGGAACAACATTCAGTACTTC.

In its sample, this clonotype was seen a few times. The chain joins TRBV3-1 to TRBJ1-6; unclear D gene. Germline V CDR1 and CDR2: LGHDT, YNNKEL (reference sequence). Trimming took off 8 bases at V and 4 bases at J, with 12 bases between the two ends. CDR3 length equals 14 residues. The CDR3 nucleotides read TGTGCCAGCGGCAAGCAGACTTATAATTCACCCCTCCACTTT. Translating it yields CASGKQTYNSPLHF.

This clonotype was detected ten times or more. The chain has TRBV12-3 or TRBV12-4 and TRBJ2-1; possibly TRBD1 for D (6 bases). V was pared by 2 bases and J by 9 bases, with 8 bases between. The CDR3 covers 12 residues. The CDR3 loop is CASSLSRGEQFF. The CDR3 nucleotides read TGTGCCAGCAGTTTAAGCAGGGGTGAGCAGTTCTTC.

This clonotype has only a few counts. V usage is TRBV2 and J usage is TRBJ2-1, with 12 nucleotides matching TRBD1. The CDR3 consists of 14 residues. With 4 bases clipped from V and 9 bases from J, the junction kept 4 bases outside the gene matches. Looked up from germline, CDR1 is SNHLY and CDR2 is FYNNEI. CDR3 sequence reads: CASSVTGQGAEQFF. DNA of the CDR3: TGTGCCAGCAGTGTCACGGGACAGGGGGCTGAGCAGTTCTTC.

This clonotype was detected a few times. The V call is TRBV6-5, the J call TRBJ2-5, with 10 nucleotides matching TRBD2. CDR3 length: 16 amino acids. Trimming took 0 bases from V and 2 from J; bases not matched to a gene: 3. The germline gives CDR1 MNHEY, CDR2 SVGAGI. The CDR3 nucleotides are TGTGCCAGCAGTTACTCGACTAGCGGGCCGCAAGAGACCCAGTACTTC. This encodes CASSYSTSGPQETQYF.

This chain connects TRBV7-2 to TRBJ2-5; 12 positions agree with TRBD1. After removal of 1 base from V and 5 bases from J, the junction contained 5 bases not matched to a gene. Germline CDR1 is SGHTA and CDR2 is FQGNSA. The CDR3 has 16 amino acids. The CDR3 reads CASSLVGTGGRETQYF. The CDR3 DNA sequence: TGTGCCAGCAGCTTAGTCGGGACAGGGGGCAGGGAGACCCAGTACTTC.

This clonotype was seen a handful of times. This chain links TRBV5-1 with TRBJ1-2; unclear D gene. Germline V gene data show CDR1 as SGHRS and CDR2 as YFSETQ. V was clipped by 0 bases and J by 2 bases, with 5 bases between them. This CDR3 has 13 amino acids. The CDR3 region is CASSLEQNYGYTF. DNA of the CDR3: TGCGCCAGCAGCTTGGAACAGAACTATGGCTACACCTTC.

This clonotype turned up a few times. The chain links TRBV30 to TRBJ2-1; D call uncertain. The CDR3 consists of 15 residues. The V and J ends lost 4 bases and 0 bases respectively, with 13 bases between them. Germline V gene data show CDR1 as GTSNPN and CDR2 as SVGIG (reference sequence). Here the CDR3 reads CAWNPADLSYNEQFF. CDR3 DNA sequence: TGTGCCTGGAACCCTGCGGATCTCTCCTACAATGAGCAGTTCTTC.